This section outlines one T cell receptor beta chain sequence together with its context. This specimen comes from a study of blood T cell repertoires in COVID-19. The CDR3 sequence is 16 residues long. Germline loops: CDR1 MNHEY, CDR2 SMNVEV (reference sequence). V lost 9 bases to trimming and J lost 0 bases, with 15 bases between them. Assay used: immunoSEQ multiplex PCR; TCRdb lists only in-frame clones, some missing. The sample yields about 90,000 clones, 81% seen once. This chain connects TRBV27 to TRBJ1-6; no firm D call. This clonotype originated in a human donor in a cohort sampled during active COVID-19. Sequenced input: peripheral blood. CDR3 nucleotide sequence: TGTGCCAGTGGGAGTTTGGTGAGCTCCTATAATTCACCCCTCCACTTT. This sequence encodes CASGSLVSSYNSPLHF.